Shown below are 32 T cell receptor beta chains from a single sample sequenced in a study of cytomegalovirus exposure and HLA in healthy donors. Use of 60 Vbeta and 13 Jbeta primers characterized the PCR. Only in-frame clones appear in the TCRdb table, and some are missing; sequencing was by immunoSEQ multiplex PCR. The sample has over 85,000 clones, around 82% seen once. Input material: PBMCs. All receptors come from a man aged 40-55 years in good health and CMV-seropositive.

In DNA, the CDR3 is TGTGCCAGCAGCCTGGGACAGGGGAACACCGGGGAGCTGTTTTTT. It translates to CASSLGQGNTGELFF. The chain couples TRBV5-4 to TRBJ2-2, with 9 bases aligning to TRBD1. The V gene's germline CDR1 is SGHNT and CDR2 YYREEE (reference sequence). The CDR3 consists of 15 residues. With V trimmed by 4 bases and J by 1 base, 2 bases remained unmatched.

A word on this clone: Sequence at one end of the junction differs from germline and may be a read error. The chain couples TRBV2 to TRBJ2-3; 12 bases are a match to TRBD2. The germline V gene encodes CDR1 SNHLY and CDR2 FYNNEI. CDR3 size: 18 residues. The CDR3: CASREGSSGGAGLDTQYF. The CDR3 coding sequence is TGTGCCAGCAGAGAAGGGTCTAGCGGGGGGGCAGGTTTAGATACGCAGTATTTT.

The chain links TRBV5-8 to TRBJ1-1; D is uncertain. Trimming removed 4 bases from V and 5 bases from J, with 6 bases in between. Germline values: CDR1 SGHTS, CDR2 YDEGEE. The CDR3 has 11 residues. The CDR3 loop is CASSRGTEAFF. For the CDR3, the DNA is TGTGCCAGCAGCCGAGGGACTGAAGCTTTCTTT.

The rearrangement uses TRBV11-2 and TRBJ2-7, with D maybe TRBD1 (6 bases). The CDR3 loop spans 15 amino acids. Germline CDR1 reads SGHAT; CDR2 reads FQNNGV. V shed 0 bases and J shed 5 bases, with 14 bases lying between them. The CDR3 sequence: CASSLDQTGPHEQYF. In DNA, the CDR3 is TGTGCCAGCAGCTTAGATCAGACAGGCCCCCACGAGCAGTACTTC.

The chain uses TRBV6-6 and TRBJ2-7, with 10 bases fitting TRBD1. CDR1 and CDR2 (germline): MNHNY, SVGAGI (reference sequence). The CDR3 loop spans 15 amino acids. Losses at the gene ends were 2 bases for V and 9 bases for J; bases not matched to a gene: 10. CDR3 loop: CASSYGGQGSPPQYF. Here the CDR3 DNA reads TGTGCCAGCAGTTACGGGGGACAGGGGAGCCCCCCGCAGTACTTC.

The rearrangement joins TRBV4-2 to TRBJ2-5, with 7 bases identical to TRBD1. Losses at the gene ends were 4 bases for V and 1 base for J; bases not matched to a gene: 9. The V gene's germline CDR1 is LGHNA and CDR2 YNFKEQ. The CDR3 contains 16 residues. The CDR3 spells CASSRGTDHIQETQYF. In nucleotides, the CDR3 is TGTGCCAGCAGCCGGGGGACAGACCATATCCAAGAGACCCAGTACTTC.

The gene calls are TRBV6-5 and TRBJ1-2, with a tentative D call TRBD1 (6 bases). The CDR3 sequence is 14 residues long. V lost 0 bases to trimming and J lost 6 bases, with 11 bases between them. CDR1 is MNHEY, CDR2 SVGAGI, per germline. In DNA, the CDR3 is TGTGCCAGCAGTTACTCGAGGCCAGGGGATGGCTACACCTTC. Residues: CASSYSRPGDGYTF.

This clone was counted a single time. The V gene is TRBV5-1, the J gene TRBJ2-7, with D possibly matching TRBD1 (5 bases). The germline gives CDR1 SGHRS, CDR2 YFSETQ. The CDR3 extends over 16 amino acids. V was clipped by 0 bases and J by 0 bases, with 13 bases between them. This CDR3 is CASSLAVGDSSYEQYF. The CDR3, as DNA: TGCGCCAGCAGCTTGGCAGTTGGTGACAGCTCCTACGAGCAGTACTTC. The whole variable domain, remainder taken from reference TRBV5-1 and TRBJ2-7, is KAGVTQTPRYLIKTRGQQVTLSCSPISGHRSVSWYQQTPGQGLQFLFEYFSETQRNKGNFPGRFSGRQFSNSRSEMNVSTLELGDSALYLCASSLAVGDSSYEQYFGPGTRLTVT.

In its sample, this clone was seen a few times. The chain carries TRBV19 and TRBJ1-1, with 7 bases identical to TRBD1. Germline V gene sequence: CDR1 LNHDA, CDR2 SQIVND (reference sequence). With V trimmed by 10 bases and J by 0 bases, 8 bases remained unmatched. The CDR3 runs 14 residues. CDR3 in amino acids: CATRDRLMNTEAFF. The CDR3 nucleotides read TGTGCCACCAGGGACAGACTTATGAACACTGAAGCTTTCTTT.

V and J are TRBV10-1 and TRBJ2-1, with 13 bases aligning to TRBD2. The CDR3 has 16 amino acids. Germline lookup yields CDR1 WNHNN and CDR2 SYGVQD (reference sequence). V was clipped by 6 bases and J by 4 bases; unmatched bases: 6. Written as DNA, the CDR3 is TGCGCCAGCAGCAAAACTAGCGGGGGGGGGTACAATGAGCAGTTCTTC. Amino acids: CASSKTSGGGYNEQFF.

This clone turned up a few times. CDR3 loop: CASSEFWRREETQYF. The DNA for the CDR3 is TGTGCCAGCAGTGAATTTTGGCGGAGAGAGGAGACCCAGTACTTC. The chain combines TRBV6-1 with TRBJ2-5; no firm D call. This CDR3 spans 15 amino acids. Trimming took 2 bases from V and 5 from J, leaving 15 bases between them. CDR1 and CDR2 from the germline V gene are MNHNS and SASEGT.

The V call is TRBV6-1, the J call TRBJ2-1; 12 nucleotides line up with TRBD2. This CDR3 comprises 16 residues. Per the germline V gene, CDR1 is MNHNS and CDR2 is SASEGT. The V gene end was trimmed by 2 bases and the J gene end by 6 bases; junction bases not matched to a gene: 5. The DNA of the CDR3 is TGTGCCAGCAGTGAACCTAGCGGGAGGGACCGCAATGAGCAGTTCTTC. Residues: CASSEPSGRDRNEQFF.

This chain links TRBV12-5 with TRBJ1-6; D is possibly TRBD1 (5 bases). Germline-derived CDR1 and CDR2 are LGHNT and FRNRAP. CDR3 length equals 16 residues. V lost 2 bases and J lost 7, with 15 bases in between. This CDR3 reads CASGLFARARNSPLHF. DNA of the CDR3: TGTGCTAGTGGTTTGTTTGCCAGGGCGCGCAATTCACCCCTCCACTTT.

This clone has more than one count but fewer than ten. V gene TRBV6-1 combines with J gene TRBJ2-2; D is undetermined. V was clipped by 7 bases and J by 0 bases, with 9 bases between them. Germline V lookup: CDR1 MNHNS, CDR2 SASEGT. The CDR3 runs 14 residues. The CDR3 bases are TGTGCCAGCATCTCCAGATCGAACACCGGGGAGCTGTTTTTT. Translation: CASISRSNTGELFF.

For this clone: Other DNA sequences in this specimen translate into the identical CDR3. The V gene is TRBV28, the J gene TRBJ1-2; the D is unclear. Trimming stripped 3 bases from V and 8 bases from J, with 10 bases between. This CDR3 spans 12 amino acids. Germline values: CDR1 MDHEN, CDR2 SYDVKM. CDR3: CASSLRGYGYTF. CDR3 nucleotides: TGTGCCAGCAGTTTGAGAGGGTACGGCTACACCTTC.

About this clone: The identical CDR3 is also encoded by other nucleotide sequences in the sample. This chain joins TRBV5-1 and TRBJ2-1; 8 nucleotides align to TRBD2. CDR1 SGHRS and CDR2 YFSETQ come from the germline V gene. Unmatched junction bases numbered 8, after V lost 2 bases and J lost 7 bases. There are 15 residues in the CDR3. The CDR3 protein is CASSLRRGEGNEQFF. CDR3 nucleotides: TGCGCCAGCAGCTTAAGGCGGGGGGAGGGGAATGAGCAGTTCTTC.

The chain recombines TRBV5-4 with TRBJ2-3; 12 bases align to TRBD2. Germline V gene lookup returns CDR1 SGHNT and CDR2 YYREEE (reference sequence). V dropped 3 bases and J dropped 0; count of bases not matched to a gene: 5. The CDR3 covers 17 residues. CDR3 sequence: CASSSRTSGISTDTQYF. The CDR3 bases are TGTGCCAGCAGCTCTCGGACTAGCGGGATTAGCACAGATACGCAGTATTTT. The variable domain in full, with the rest retrieved from reference TRBV5-4 and TRBJ2-3, is ETGVTQSPTHLIKTRGQQVTLRCSSQSGHNTVSWYQQALGQGPQFIFQYYREEENGRGNFPPRFSGLQFPNYSSELNVNALELDDSALYLCASSSRTSGISTDTQYFGPGTRLTVL.

The chain carries TRBV19 and TRBJ1-1, with D perhaps matching TRBD1 (6 bases). CDR3 length: 15 amino acids. The germline gives CDR1 LNHDA, CDR2 SQIVND (reference sequence). V was cut by 7 bases and J by 4 bases, with 19 bases left in between. The CDR3 coding sequence is TGTGCCAGTAATACCCCAGGGGCTCGAGGCACTGAAGCTTTCTTT. Its protein product is CASNTPGARGTEAFF.

The CDR3 DNA sequence: TGCGCCAGCAGCGGTGGGGCAACAACTAACTATGGCTACACCTTC. This sequence encodes CASSGGATTNYGYTF. The rearrangement joins TRBV5-1 to TRBJ1-2, with D perhaps TRBD1 (5 bases). Trimming took 4 bases from V and 0 from J, leaving 13 bases between them. This CDR3 comprises 15 residues. Germline V gene lookup returns CDR1 SGHRS and CDR2 YFSETQ.

V and J are TRBV5-5 and TRBJ2-5; tentative D call: TRBD1 (5 bases). The germline V and J ends were trimmed by 0 bases and 7 bases, with 16 bases remaining between them. The CDR3 length is 15 residues. CDR1 is SGHKS, CDR2 YYEKEE, per germline (reference sequence). The CDR3 DNA sequence: TGTGCCAGCAGCTTGGGACAGACACAACTCGGGACCCAGTACTTC. Translated: CASSLGQTQLGTQYF.

This clone came up once. The chain employs TRBV21-1 and TRBJ2-5; TRBD2, the table's D call, was not compared with the DNA. TRBV21-1 is deemed a pseudogene. This CDR3 is 15 amino acids long. The CDR3 region has the DNA TGTGCCAGCAGCAAAGCCGAGGCGGTCCAAGAGACCCAGTACTTC. Translated: CASSKAEAVQETQYF.

This chain links TRBV18 with TRBJ2-5; D is uncertain. The CDR3 totals 15 residues. CDR1 is KGHSH and CDR2 is LQKENI in the germline V gene. The germline V and J ends were trimmed by 2 bases and 1 base, with 11 bases remaining between them. The CDR3 DNA reads TGTGCCAGCTCACCAAGCTACAGAACCCAAGAGACCCAGTACTTC. This codes for CASSPSYRTQETQYF.

The V call is TRBV27, the J call TRBJ2-7, with a tentative D call TRBD2 (6 bases). This CDR3 is 15 amino acids long. Per the germline V gene, CDR1 is MNHEY and CDR2 is SMNVEV (reference sequence). Trimming removed 5 bases at V and 4 bases at J, with 18 bases between. Here the CDR3 DNA reads TGTGCCAGCAGTCTTCCCGGGACTCTCCCTTACGAGCAGTACTTC. This encodes CASSLPGTLPYEQYF.

As concerns this clone: One end of the junction varies from germline; a read error may be responsible. This chain connects TRBV7-9 to TRBJ1-4; no reliable D call. The V gene's germline CDR1 is SEHNR and CDR2 FQNEAQ (reference sequence). The CDR3 sequence is 18 residues long. The CDR3 loop reads CSSSLALRVRGEDEKLFF. The CDR3 DNA is TGTTCCAGCAGCTTAGCTTTAAGGGTCCGGGGTGAGGATGAAAAACTGTTTTTT.

V and J are TRBV30 and TRBJ1-5; D is perhaps TRBD1 (6 bases). This CDR3 region has 13 residues. V lost 4 bases and J lost 2, with 9 bases in between. CDR1 and CDR2 (germline): GTSNPN, SVGIG (reference sequence). In nucleotides, the CDR3 is TGTGCCTGGAATGACAGGCGCAATCAGCCCCAGCATTTT. Amino acid sequence: CAWNDRRNQPQHF. Full variable domain (outside the CDR3, taken from reference TRBV30 and TRBJ1-5): SQTIHQWPATLVQPVGSPLSLECTVEGTSNPNLYWYRQAAGRGLQLLFYSVGIGQISSEVPQNLSASRPQDRQFILSSKKLLLSDSGFYLCAWNDRRNQPQHFGDGTRLSIL.

This chain uses TRBV5-1 with TRBJ2-1, with TRBD1 identical over 7 bases. Germline V gene sequence: CDR1 SGHRS, CDR2 YFSETQ. The junction had 6 bases not matched to a gene; V was cut back by 3 bases and J by 6 bases. The CDR3 extends over 14 amino acids. The CDR3 region is CASSSTGTLNEQFF. DNA of the CDR3: TGCGCCAGCAGCTCGACAGGGACCCTCAATGAGCAGTTCTTC.

In the case of this clone: The germline gene is not matched at one end of the junction; a read error may be the cause. V and J are TRBV7-9 and TRBJ2-2; 7 bases are a match to TRBD2. This CDR3 region has 18 residues. CDR1 and CDR2 (germline): SEHNR, FQNEAQ (reference sequence). The CDR3 DNA reads as TGTTCCAGCAGCTTAGGTTCGCTAGCGGCAGCGAACACCGGGGAGCTGTTTTTT. Amino acids: CSSSLGSLAAANTGELFF.

The chain has TRBV6-5 and TRBJ2-3; TRBD2 matches 12 bases. Germline V gene data show CDR1 as MNHEY and CDR2 as SVGAGI. With 11 bases clipped from V and 2 bases from J, the junction kept 5 bases outside the gene matches. This CDR3 has 14 residues. CDR3 nucleotide sequence: TGTGCCTCAGGACTAGCGGGACTCACAGATACGCAGTATTTT. Protein: CASGLAGLTDTQYF.

The chain recombines TRBV5-1 with TRBJ2-7; D ambiguous. This CDR3 is 13 amino acids long. Germline V lookup: CDR1 SGHRS, CDR2 YFSETQ. Trimming pared 5 bases from V and 2 bases from J, leaving 11 bases between. The CDR3 region has the DNA TGCGCCAGCAGTTGGAACGAGGCCTACGAGCAGTACTTC. This translates into CASSWNEAYEQYF.

V usage is TRBV28 and J usage is TRBJ1-2; a possible D gene is TRBD1 (5 bases). V was cut by 11 bases and J by 5 bases, with 21 bases left in between. This CDR3 is built from 14 residues. CDR1 and CDR2 (germline): MDHEN, SYDVKM. The CDR3 here is CAATQGEEGYGYTF. DNA for the CDR3: TGTGCCGCAACACAAGGGGAGGAGGGATATGGCTACACCTTC.

Regarding this clone: Relative to the germline gene, one junction end is altered; a read error may explain this. This CDR3 is CASSPQSGGGTGELFF. Written as DNA, the CDR3 is TGTGCTAGCAGCCCCCAAAGCGGGGGGGGGACCGGGGAGCTGTTTTTT. This rearrangement joins TRBV7-7 to TRBJ2-2; TRBD2 agrees at 10 bases. This CDR3 contains 16 residues. Germline CDR1 SSHAT, CDR2 FNYEAQ (reference sequence).

This clone was seen once. The DNA for the CDR3 is TGTGCCAGCTCACCACCAAAAACTAGCGGAACCTACAATGAGCAGTTCTTC. It specifies CASSPPKTSGTYNEQFF. The rearrangement joins TRBV18 to TRBJ2-1; 8 nucleotides line up with TRBD2. The CDR3 spans 17 residues. Unmatched junction bases numbered 6, after V lost 0 bases and J lost 2 bases. Germline V gives CDR1 KGHSH, CDR2 LQKENI.